These 18 T cell receptor beta chains originate from one sample sequenced in a study of OX40 agonist ivuxolimab in advanced cancers. Data came from immunoSEQ multiplex PCR; TCRdb stores just in-frame clones and leaves some out. The repertoire has approximately 19,000 clones, around 84% of them found once; the top ten carry more than 13%. Here the sequenced sample was CD4+ or CD8+ T cells sorted from blood, taken in a trial of the OX40 agonist ivuxolimab. The receptors here all came from an adult with an advanced solid tumor such as melanoma, head and neck, liver or kidney cancer.

The rearrangement links TRBV19 to TRBJ1-2; D unresolved. Germline V gene lookup returns CDR1 LNHDA and CDR2 SQIVND (reference sequence). With 6 bases removed from V and 5 bases from J, the gap between germline ends came to 10 bases. The CDR3 extends over 12 amino acids. The CDR3 protein is CASRAGGYGYTF. CDR3 coding DNA: TGTGCCAGTAGGGCAGGAGGGTATGGCTACACCTTC.

The V gene is TRBV5-1, the J gene TRBJ2-3; weak D call: TRBD2 (5 bases). This CDR3 has 14 amino acids. The germline gives CDR1 SGHRS, CDR2 YFSETQ. Trimming removed 10 bases from V and 0 bases from J, with 15 bases in between. CDR3 DNA: TGCGCCTTCTGGCTAGCTGCTAGCACAGATACGCAGTATTTT. This translates into CAFWLAASTDTQYF. The whole variable domain, filled in from reference TRBV5-1 and TRBJ2-3, reads KAGVTQTPRYLIKTRGQQVTLSCSPISGHRSVSWYQQTPGQGLQFLFEYFSETQRNKGNFPGRFSGRQFSNSRSEMNVSTLELGDSALYLCAFWLAASTDTQYFGPGTRLTVL.

This clone counts as large. The genes are TRBV9 and TRBJ2-1, with D possibly being TRBD1 (5 bases). The CDR3 contains 13 residues. V was pared by 0 bases and J by 10 bases, with 11 bases between. CDR1 and CDR2 (germline): SGDLS, YYNGEE. The CDR3 nucleotides are TGTGCCAGCAGCGTAGGCCCAGGGAACGAGCAGTTCTTC. The encoded protein is CASSVGPGNEQFF.

This chain links TRBV6-5 with TRBJ1-5, with 7 bases matching TRBD1. After removal of 4 bases from V and 5 bases from J, the junction contained 2 bases not matched to a gene. This CDR3 spans 13 amino acids. The germline CDR1 and CDR2 sequences are MNHEY and SVGAGI. The CDR3 spells CASSLDRYQPQHF. CDR3 DNA sequence: TGTGCCAGCAGTTTGGACAGGTATCAGCCCCAGCATTTT.

This clone has just one count. CDR3 protein: CATSTGAGETQYF. CDR3 nucleotides: TGTGCCACCTCAACGGGAGCAGGAGAGACCCAGTACTTC. The chain recombines TRBV19 with TRBJ2-5, with a tentative D call TRBD2 (6 bases). Germline-derived CDR1 and CDR2 are LNHDA and SQIVND (reference sequence). This CDR3 region has 13 residues. The germline V and J ends were trimmed by 10 bases and 4 bases, with 16 bases remaining between them.

Here the CDR3 reads CASRAEETDYRLAGELFF. The CDR3 DNA sequence: TGTGCCAGCAGAGCCGAAGAAACGGACTACCGGTTGGCCGGGGAGCTGTTTTTT. This chain joins TRBV2 and TRBJ2-2; D possibly corresponds to TRBD2 (6 bases). Per germline, CDR1 SNHLY and CDR2 FYNNEI. The V and J ends lost 6 bases and 6 bases respectively, with 26 bases between them. CDR3 length: 18 amino acids.

The J gene is TRBJ2-5, the V gene TRBV4-1; TRBD2 is a possible D gene (5 bases). V was pared by 3 bases and J by 11 bases, with 16 bases between. This CDR3 contains 13 residues. Germline CDR1 and CDR2: MGHRA and YSYEKL. The CDR3 here is CASSQGYGNPQYF. CDR3 DNA: TGCGCCAGCAGCCAGGGCTACGGGAACCCACAGTACTTC.

The V gene is TRBV9, the J gene TRBJ1-5, with D hard to call. Germline V lookup: CDR1 SGDLS, CDR2 YYNGEE. CDR3 length: 13 amino acids. The V and J ends lost 3 bases and 5 bases respectively, with 9 bases between them. This chain's CDR3 is CASSARLDQPQHF. The CDR3 DNA follows: TGTGCCAGCAGCGCCAGGCTTGATCAGCCCCAGCATTTT.

The DNA for the CDR3 is TGTGCCAGCAGCTTTAAAACAGGGTTCCAAAACATTCAGTACTTC. Translation: CASSFKTGFQNIQYF. This chain connects TRBV11-1 to TRBJ2-4; D may be TRBD1 (6 bases). The germline V and J ends were trimmed by 3 bases and 5 bases, with 14 bases remaining between them. The CDR3 contains 15 residues. Per the germline V gene, CDR1 is SGHAT and CDR2 is FQDESV (reference sequence).

The V call is TRBV7-9, the J call TRBJ2-1; unclear D gene. Germline CDR1 and CDR2: SEHNR and FQNEAQ (reference sequence). Trimming removed 3 bases from V and 3 bases from J, with 15 bases in between. The CDR3 loop spans 16 amino acids. CDR3 protein: CASSFSLSGYYNEQFF. The CDR3 DNA reads as TGTGCCAGCAGCTTCTCTTTATCGGGCTACTACAATGAGCAGTTCTTC.

The genes are TRBV6-1 and TRBJ2-7, with 7 bases matching TRBD1. This CDR3 has 13 amino acids. J was trimmed by 4 bases and V by 6 bases; bases with no gene match: 6. CDR1 and CDR2 (germline): MNHNS, SASEGT. The CDR3 DNA follows: TGTGCCAGCAGCCGACAGGGAAGTTACGAGCAGTACTTC. Its translation is CASSRQGSYEQYF.

The chain combines TRBV6-6 with TRBJ1-1; the match to TRBD1 covers 7 bases. The CDR3 covers 15 residues. Germline trimming cut 2 bases from V and 0 bases from J; bases unmatched to any gene: 3. Germline assignment: CDR1 MNHNY and CDR2 SVGAGI (reference sequence). The DNA of the CDR3 is TGTGCCAGCAGTTACGTGAGGGGGCTGAACACTGAAGCTTTCTTT. Amino acid sequence: CASSYVRGLNTEAFF.

The CDR3 loop reads CASSPGRGQGYTF. The CDR3 DNA follows: TGTGCCAGCAGCCCAGGCAGGGGACAGGGCTACACCTTC. V is TRBV7-9 and J is TRBJ1-2; 7 nucleotides match TRBD1. V lost 5 bases, J lost 8 bases, and 8 bases stayed unmatched. There are 13 residues in the CDR3. Germline V gene sequence: CDR1 SEHNR, CDR2 FQNEAQ (reference sequence).

The chain is built from TRBV7-9 and TRBJ1-4; D is perhaps TRBD1 (5 bases). V shed 6 bases and J shed 5 bases, with 10 bases lying between them. Germline lookup yields CDR1 SEHNR and CDR2 FQNEAQ (reference sequence). The CDR3 totals 13 residues. This chain's CDR3 is CASSRDGNEKLFF. CDR3 nucleotides: TGTGCCAGCAGTCGGGACGGAAATGAAAAACTGTTTTTT. The variable domain in full, completed from reference TRBV7-9 and TRBJ1-4, reads DTGVSQNPRHKITKRGQNVTFRCDPISEHNRLYWYRQTLGQGPEFLTYFQNEAQLEKSRLLSDRFSAERPKGSFSTLEIQRTEQGDSAMYLCASSRDGNEKLFFGSGTQLSVL.

DNA of the CDR3: TGTGCCACCGGGACAGGGCCCTACGAGCAGTACTTC. Translation gives CATGTGPYEQYF. This chain uses TRBV15 with TRBJ2-7; TRBD1 matches 9 bases. Per germline, CDR1 LNHNV and CDR2 YYDKDF (reference sequence). CDR3 length equals 12 residues. V gave up 8 bases and J gave up 2 bases; unmatched junction bases: 1.

The genes are TRBV5-1 and TRBJ2-1; 10 bases align to TRBD1. Germline assignment: CDR1 SGHRS and CDR2 YFSETQ. The V gene end was trimmed by 4 bases and the J gene end by 8 bases; junction bases not matched to a gene: 9. The length of the CDR3 is 15 residues. The CDR3 DNA reads TGCGCCAGCAGCCCGGGGACAGGGGCCCCATATGAGCAGTTCTTC. Protein sequence: CASSPGTGAPYEQFF.

V gene TRBV30 combines with J gene TRBJ1-3, with D possibly being TRBD1 (5 bases). Looked up from germline, CDR1 is GTSNPN and CDR2 is SVGIG (reference sequence). Trimming took 1 base from V and 1 from J, leaving 17 bases between them. CDR3 size: 17 residues. The CDR3 region has the DNA TGTGCCTGGAGTGCTCTTAACAGGTTCCGTTCTGGAAACACCATATATTTT. Residues: CAWSALNRFRSGNTIYF.

CDR3 DNA: TGTGCCAGCAGTTCGGGGGACAGGGAGAATCAGCCCCAGCATTTT. It codes for CASSSGDRENQPQHF. The gene calls are TRBV28 and TRBJ1-5, with 9 bases aligning to TRBD1. The CDR3 has 15 amino acids. Germline V gene sequence: CDR1 MDHEN, CDR2 SYDVKM. The V and J ends lost 4 bases and 4 bases, in that order; junction bases with no gene match: 5.